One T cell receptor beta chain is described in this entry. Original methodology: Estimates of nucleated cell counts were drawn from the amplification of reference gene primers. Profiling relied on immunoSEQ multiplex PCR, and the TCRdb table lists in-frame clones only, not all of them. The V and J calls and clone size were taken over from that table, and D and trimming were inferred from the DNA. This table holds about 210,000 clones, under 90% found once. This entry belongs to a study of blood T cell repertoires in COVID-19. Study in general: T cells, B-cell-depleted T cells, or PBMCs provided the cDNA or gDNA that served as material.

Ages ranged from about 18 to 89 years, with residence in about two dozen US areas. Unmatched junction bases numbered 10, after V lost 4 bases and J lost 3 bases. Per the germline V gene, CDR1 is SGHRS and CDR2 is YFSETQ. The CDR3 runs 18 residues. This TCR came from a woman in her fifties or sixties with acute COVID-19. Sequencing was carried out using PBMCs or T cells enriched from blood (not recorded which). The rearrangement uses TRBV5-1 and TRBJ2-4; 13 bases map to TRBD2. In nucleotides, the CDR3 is TGCGCCAGCAGCGCGGGACTAGCGGGAACGATAGGCAAAAACATTCAGTACTTC. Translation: CASSAGLAGTIGKNIQYF. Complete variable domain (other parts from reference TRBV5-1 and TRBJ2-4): KAGVTQTPRYLIKTRGQQVTLSCSPISGHRSVSWYQQTPGQGLQFLFEYFSETQRNKGNFPGRFSGRQFSNSRSEMNVSTLELGDSALYLCASSAGLAGTIGKNIQYFGAGTRLSVL.